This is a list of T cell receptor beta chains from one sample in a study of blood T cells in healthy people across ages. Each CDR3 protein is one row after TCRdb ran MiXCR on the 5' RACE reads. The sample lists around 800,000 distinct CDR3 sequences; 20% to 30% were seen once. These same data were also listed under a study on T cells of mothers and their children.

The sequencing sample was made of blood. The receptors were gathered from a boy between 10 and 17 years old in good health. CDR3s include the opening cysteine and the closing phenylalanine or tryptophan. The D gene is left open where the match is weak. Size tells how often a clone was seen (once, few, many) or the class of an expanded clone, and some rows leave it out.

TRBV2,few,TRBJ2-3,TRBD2,CASSGLAGGPTDTQYF,TGTGCCAGCAGTGGACTAGCGGGGGGGCCTACAGATACGCAGTATTTT
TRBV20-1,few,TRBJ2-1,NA,CSAVFRRGNYNEQFF,TGCAGTGCTGTCTTTCGTCGGGGGAACTACAATGAGCAGTTCTTC
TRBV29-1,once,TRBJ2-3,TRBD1,CSGQVDTDTQYF,TGCAGTGGACAGGTTGACACAGATACGCAGTATTTT
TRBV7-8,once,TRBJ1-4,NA,CASSFRPAGEKLFF,TGTGCCAGCAGCTTTAGGCCGGCGGGCGAAAAACTGTTTTTT
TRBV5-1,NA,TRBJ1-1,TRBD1,CASWTGIMNTEAFF,TGCGCCAGCTGGACAGGAATTATGAACACTGAAGCTTTCTTT
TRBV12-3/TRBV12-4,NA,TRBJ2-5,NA,CASSLGRAQETQYF,TGTGCCAGCAGTTTGGGCAGGGCTCAAGAGACCCAGTACTTC
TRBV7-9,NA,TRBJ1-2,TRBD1,CASSLSRDRGVLGYTF,TGTGCCAGCAGCTTATCCAGGGACAGGGGGGTGCTTGGCTACACCTTC
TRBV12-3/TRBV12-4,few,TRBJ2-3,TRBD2,CASSSRRGGAVPDTQYF,TGTGCCAGCAGTTCGCGCCGCGGGGGGGCAGTACCAGATACGCAGTATTTT
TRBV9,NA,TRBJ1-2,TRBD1,CASSVDATGRGVANYGYTF,TGTGCCAGCAGCGTAGACGCGACGGGCAGGGGGGTAGCTAACTATGGCTACACCTTC
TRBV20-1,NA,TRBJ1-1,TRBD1,CSARTGTGRRGIGTEAFF,TGCAGTGCTAGAACTGGGACAGGGAGGAGGGGTATTGGGACTGAAGCTTTCTTT
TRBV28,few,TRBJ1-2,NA,CASSRRAYGGYTF,TGTGCCAGCTCCCGGAGGGCGTATGGGGGCTACACCTTC
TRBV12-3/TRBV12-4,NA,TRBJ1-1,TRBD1,CASTPTGIGEAFF,TGTGCCAGCACCCCGACAGGGATCGGTGAAGCTTTCTTT
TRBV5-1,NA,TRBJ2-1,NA,CASSLDGVRDEQFF,TGCGCCAGCAGCTTGGACGGGGTCCGGGATGAGCAGTTCTTC
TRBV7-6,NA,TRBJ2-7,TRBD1,CASSWGRGPSYEQYF,TGTGCCAGCAGCTGGGGCAGGGGGCCTTCCTACGAGCAGTACTTC
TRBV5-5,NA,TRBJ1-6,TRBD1,CASSVPGTGANSPLHF,TGTGCCAGCAGCGTGCCCGGGACAGGGGCGAATTCACCCCTCCACTTT
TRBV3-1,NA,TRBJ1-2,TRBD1,CASSQGTGVSNYGYTF,TGTGCCAGCAGCCAAGGGACAGGGGTCTCTAACTATGGCTACACCTTC
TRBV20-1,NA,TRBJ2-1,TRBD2,CSALTSGGIYNEQFF,TGCAGTGCTCTCACTAGCGGGGGGATCTACAATGAGCAGTTCTTC
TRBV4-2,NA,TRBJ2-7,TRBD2,CASSQDTGGAQNEQYF,TGTGCCAGCAGCCAAGATACGGGGGGGGCCCAGAACGAGCAGTACTTC
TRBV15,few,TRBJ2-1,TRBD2,CATSRLPGTSGGPSSYNEQFF,TGTGCCACCAGCAGACTCCCCGGGACTAGCGGGGGGCCGAGCTCCTACAATGAGCAGTTCTTC
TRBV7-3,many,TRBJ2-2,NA,CASSSGVSTGELFF,TGTGCCAGCAGCTCCGGGGTCTCCACCGGGGAGCTGTTTTTT
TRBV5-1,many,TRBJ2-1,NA,CASSPTGEYNEQFF,TGCGCCAGCAGTCCTACGGGGGAGTACAATGAGCAGTTCTTC
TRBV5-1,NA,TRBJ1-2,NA,CASSLRITGTPTLANYGYTF,TGCGCCAGCAGCTTACGAATTACCGGGACACCCACGTTAGCTAACTATGGCTACACCTTC
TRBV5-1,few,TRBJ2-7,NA,CASSLAVVPSSYEQYF,TGCGCCAGCAGCTTGGCCGTGGTCCCAAGCTCCTACGAGCAGTACTTC
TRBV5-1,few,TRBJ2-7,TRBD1,CASSGQGQGEQYF,TGCGCCAGCAGCGGGCAGGGACAGGGCGAGCAGTACTTC
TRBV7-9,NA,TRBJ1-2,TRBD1,CASSLGGTGGGYTF,TGTGCCAGCAGCTTGGGAGGGACAGGGGGCGGCTACACCTTC
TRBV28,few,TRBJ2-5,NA,CASNYNGLGETQYF,TGTGCCAGCAACTACAACGGGCTAGGGGAGACCCAGTACTTC